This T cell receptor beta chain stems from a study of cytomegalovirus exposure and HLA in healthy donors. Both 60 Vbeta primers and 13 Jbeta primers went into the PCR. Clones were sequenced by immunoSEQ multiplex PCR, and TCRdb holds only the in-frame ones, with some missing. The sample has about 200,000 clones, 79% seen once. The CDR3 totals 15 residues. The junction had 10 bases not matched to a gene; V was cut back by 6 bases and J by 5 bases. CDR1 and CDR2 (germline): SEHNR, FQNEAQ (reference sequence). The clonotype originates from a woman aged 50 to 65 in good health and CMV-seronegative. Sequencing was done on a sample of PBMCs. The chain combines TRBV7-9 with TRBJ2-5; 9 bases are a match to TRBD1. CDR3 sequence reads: CASSSADRGLETQYF. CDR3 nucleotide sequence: TGTGCCAGCAGTTCCGCGGACAGGGGCTTGGAGACCCAGTACTTC. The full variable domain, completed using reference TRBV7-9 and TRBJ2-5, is DTGVSQNPRHKITKRGQNVTFRCDPISEHNRLYWYRQTLGQGPEFLTYFQNEAQLEKSRLLSDRFSAERPKGSFSTLEIQRTEQGDSAMYLCASSSADRGLETQYFGPGTRLLVL.